A single TCR beta chain is shown here with its context. Only in-frame clones appear in the TCRdb table, and some are missing; sequencing was by immunoSEQ multiplex PCR. The sample has roughly 56,000 clones; roughly 89% are singletons. Patients in Seattle were enrolled during active infection, then followed longitudinally. This specimen belongs to a study of blood T cell repertoires in COVID-19. Study context: T cells, B-cell-depleted T cells, or PBMCs supplied cDNA or gDNA.

V lost 5 bases and J 4 bases, leaving 12 bases between the germline ends. Germline lookup yields CDR1 SGHVS and CDR2 FNYEAQ. This CDR3 has 13 residues. Sequencing was carried out using peripheral blood. The receptor was derived from a woman aged 60-70 years with COVID-19, enrolled during active disease. The V and J genes are TRBV7-6 and TRBJ2-7; a possible D gene is TRBD1 (5 bases). In DNA, the CDR3 is TGTGCCAGCAGCCCAGGGCCTGGGTACGAGCAGTACTTC. Amino acids: CASSPGPGYEQYF.